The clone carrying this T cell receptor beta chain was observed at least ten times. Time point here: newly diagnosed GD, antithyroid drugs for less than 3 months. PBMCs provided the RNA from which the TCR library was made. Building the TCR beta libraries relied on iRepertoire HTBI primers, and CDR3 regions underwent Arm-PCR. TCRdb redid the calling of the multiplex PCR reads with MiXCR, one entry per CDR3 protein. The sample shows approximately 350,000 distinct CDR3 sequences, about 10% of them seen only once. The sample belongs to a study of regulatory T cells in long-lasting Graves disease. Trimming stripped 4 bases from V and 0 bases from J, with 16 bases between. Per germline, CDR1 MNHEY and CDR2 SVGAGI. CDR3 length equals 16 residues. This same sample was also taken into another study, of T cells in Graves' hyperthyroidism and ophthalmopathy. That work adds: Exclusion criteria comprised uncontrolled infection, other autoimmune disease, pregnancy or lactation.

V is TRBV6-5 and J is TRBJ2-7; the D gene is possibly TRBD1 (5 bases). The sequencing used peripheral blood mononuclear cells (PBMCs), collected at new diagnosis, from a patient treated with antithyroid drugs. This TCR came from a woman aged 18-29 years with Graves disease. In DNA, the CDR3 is TGTGCCAGCAGTTCTCTTCGACAGAGTAGCTCCTACGAGCAGTACTTC. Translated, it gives CASSSLRQSSSYEQYF.